This T cell receptor beta chain was sequenced during a study of T-cell memory formation after mild COVID-19. Study overall: TCR clustering was largely donor specific.

V shed 5 bases and J shed 2 bases, with 12 bases lying between them. The germline V gene encodes CDR1 SGHRS and CDR2 YFSETQ. This CDR3 has 14 residues. This clonotype appeared a few times. Its specificity is not known. Constant-segment primers served in 5'RACE that generated TCR alpha and TCR beta cDNA libraries bearing sample barcodes and UMIs. In TCRdb, the 5' RACE reads were re-called with MiXCR into one record per CDR3 protein. The table records 100,000 to 150,000 distinct CDR3 sequences, 15% to 20% of them present only once. General study findings and limits: Unconfirmed was the SARS-CoV-2 specificity of second-wave clones that peaked on day 37. Contracting CD4+ clones lay largely in CM and EM, with CD8+ ones residing in EMRA.

Source material: PBMCs or a T cell subset sorted from them (not recorded which). This chain connects TRBV5-1 to TRBJ2-3, with D perhaps TRBD1 or TRBD2 (5 bases each). The receptor comes from a man younger than 35 who had mild COVID-19 (a few samples of this study predate the infection). Cell type and time point are not known. The CDR3 protein is CASRQGEITDTQYF. In DNA form, the CDR3 reads TGCGCCAGCAGGCAGGGAGAGATCACAGATACGCAGTATTTT. The variable domain in full, completed from reference TRBV5-1 and TRBJ2-3, reads KAGVTQTPRYLIKTRGQQVTLSCSPISGHRSVSWYQQTPGQGLQFLFEYFSETQRNKGNFPGRFSGRQFSNSRSEMNVSTLELGDSALYLCASRQGEITDTQYFGPGTRLTVL.